The TCR beta chain described here comes from a study of high-grade serous ovarian cancer treatment subgroups. About the study: Each sample yielded on average about 7,000 unique TCR beta rearrangements from roughly 15,000 reads.

Tumor samples were obtained before definitive surgery or chemotherapy. This CDR3 is 15 amino acids long. Looked up from germline, CDR1 is SGHVS and CDR2 is FQNEAQ. Trimming pared 0 bases from V and 0 bases from J, leaving 6 bases between. The method was immunoSEQ multiplex PCR; TCRdb's version includes in-frame clones alone and lacks a portion of them. The sample records some 2,200 clones, approximately 75% being singletons. The rearrangement links TRBV7-8 to TRBJ1-3; perhaps TRBD1 as D (5 bases). Sequencing input: tumor tissue. The sequence derives from a human donor with high-grade serous ovarian cancer. The CDR3 DNA reads as TGTGCCAGCAGCTTAGCGGGGGGCTCTGGAAACACCATATATTTT. Translating it yields CASSLAGGSGNTIYF.